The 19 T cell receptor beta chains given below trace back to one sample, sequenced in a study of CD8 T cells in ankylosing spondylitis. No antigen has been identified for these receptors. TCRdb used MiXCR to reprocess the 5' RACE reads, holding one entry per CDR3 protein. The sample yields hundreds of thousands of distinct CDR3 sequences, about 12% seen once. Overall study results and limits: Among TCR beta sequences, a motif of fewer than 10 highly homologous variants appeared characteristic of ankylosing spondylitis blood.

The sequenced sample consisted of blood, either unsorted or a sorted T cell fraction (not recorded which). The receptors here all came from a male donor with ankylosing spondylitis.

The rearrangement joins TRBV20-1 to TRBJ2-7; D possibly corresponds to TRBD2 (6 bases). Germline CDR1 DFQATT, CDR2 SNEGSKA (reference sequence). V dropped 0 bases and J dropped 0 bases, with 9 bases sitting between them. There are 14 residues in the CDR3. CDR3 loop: CSARDKDYSYEQYV. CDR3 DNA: TGCAGTGCTAGAGATAAGGACTACTCCTACGAGCAGTACGTC.

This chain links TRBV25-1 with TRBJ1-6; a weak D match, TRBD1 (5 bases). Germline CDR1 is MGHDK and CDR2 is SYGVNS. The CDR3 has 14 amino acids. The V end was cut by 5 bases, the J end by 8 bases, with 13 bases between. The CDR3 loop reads CASSLPGSDSPLHF. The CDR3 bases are TGTGCCAGCAGTCTACCAGGGTCAGATTCACCCCTCCACTTT.

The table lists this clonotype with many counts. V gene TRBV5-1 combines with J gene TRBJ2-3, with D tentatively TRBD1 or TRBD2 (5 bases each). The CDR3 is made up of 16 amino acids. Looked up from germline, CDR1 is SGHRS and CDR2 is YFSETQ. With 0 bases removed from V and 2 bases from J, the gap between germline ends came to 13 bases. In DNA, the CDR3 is TGCGCCAGCAGCTTGGGGGGGAGACGAGCCACAGATACGCAGTATTTT. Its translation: CASSLGGRRATDTQYF.

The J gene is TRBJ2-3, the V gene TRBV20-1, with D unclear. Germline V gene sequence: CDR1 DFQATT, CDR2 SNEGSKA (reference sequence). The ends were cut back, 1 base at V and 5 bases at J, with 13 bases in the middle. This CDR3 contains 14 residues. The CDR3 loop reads CSARVPYVGDTQYF. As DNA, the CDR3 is TGCAGTGCTAGAGTTCCCTATGTCGGAGATACGCAGTATTTT.

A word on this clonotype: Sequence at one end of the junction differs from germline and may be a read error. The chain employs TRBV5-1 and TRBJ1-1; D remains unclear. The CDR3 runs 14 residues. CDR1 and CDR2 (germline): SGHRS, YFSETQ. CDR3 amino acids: CAISLSGVGTEAFF. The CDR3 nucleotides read TGCGCCATCAGCTTGAGTGGGGTGGGCACTGAAGCTTTCTTT.

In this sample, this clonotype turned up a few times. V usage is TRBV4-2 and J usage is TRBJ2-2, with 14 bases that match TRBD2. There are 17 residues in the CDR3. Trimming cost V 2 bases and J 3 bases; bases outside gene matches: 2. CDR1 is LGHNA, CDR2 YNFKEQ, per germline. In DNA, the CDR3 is TGTGCCAGCAGCCAAAGGACTAGCGGGGGGTACACCGGGGAGCTGTTTTTT. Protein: CASSQRTSGGYTGELFF.

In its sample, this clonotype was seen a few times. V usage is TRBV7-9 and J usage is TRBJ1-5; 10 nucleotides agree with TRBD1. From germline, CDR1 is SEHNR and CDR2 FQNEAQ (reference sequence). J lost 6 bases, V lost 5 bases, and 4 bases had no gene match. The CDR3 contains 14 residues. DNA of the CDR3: TGTGCCAGCAGCACGACAGGGGGCGGTCAGCCCCAGCATTTT. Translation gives CASSTTGGGQPQHF.

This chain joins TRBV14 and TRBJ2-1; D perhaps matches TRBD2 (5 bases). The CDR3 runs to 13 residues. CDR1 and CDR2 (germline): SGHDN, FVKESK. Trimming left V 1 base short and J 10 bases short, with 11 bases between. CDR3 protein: CASSQGTRREQFF. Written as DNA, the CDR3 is TGTGCCAGCAGCCAAGGTACTAGACGCGAGCAGTTCTTC.

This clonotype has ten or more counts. CDR3 region: CSVEDLQGQGGNGYTF. CDR3 bases: TGCAGCGTTGAAGATCTTCAAGGACAGGGCGGTAATGGCTACACCTTC. The chain carries TRBV29-1 and TRBJ1-2; 8 positions match TRBD1. The CDR3 loop spans 16 amino acids. Germline lookup yields CDR1 SQVTM and CDR2 ANQGSEA. Trimming removed 0 bases from V and 6 bases from J; junction bases left unmatched: 12.

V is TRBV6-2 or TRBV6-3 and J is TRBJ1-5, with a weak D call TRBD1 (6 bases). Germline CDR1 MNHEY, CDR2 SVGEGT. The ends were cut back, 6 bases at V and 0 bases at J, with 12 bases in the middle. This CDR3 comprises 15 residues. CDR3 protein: CASSETGSSNQPQHF. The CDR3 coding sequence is TGTGCCAGCAGCGAAACAGGGAGTAGCAATCAGCCCCAGCATTTT.

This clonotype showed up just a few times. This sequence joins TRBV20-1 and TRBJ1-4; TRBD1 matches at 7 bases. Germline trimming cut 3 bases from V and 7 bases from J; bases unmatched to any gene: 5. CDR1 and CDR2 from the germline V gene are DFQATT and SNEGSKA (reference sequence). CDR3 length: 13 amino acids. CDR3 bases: TGCAGTGCTAGCGGGACAGCTATTGAAAAACTGTTTTTT. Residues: CSASGTAIEKLFF.

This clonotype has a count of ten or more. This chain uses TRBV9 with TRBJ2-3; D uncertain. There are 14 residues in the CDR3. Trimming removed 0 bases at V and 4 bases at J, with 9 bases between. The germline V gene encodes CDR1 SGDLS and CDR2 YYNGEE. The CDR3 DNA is TGTGCCAGCAGCGTAGGACCTCCTTCAGATACGCAGTATTTT. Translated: CASSVGPPSDTQYF.

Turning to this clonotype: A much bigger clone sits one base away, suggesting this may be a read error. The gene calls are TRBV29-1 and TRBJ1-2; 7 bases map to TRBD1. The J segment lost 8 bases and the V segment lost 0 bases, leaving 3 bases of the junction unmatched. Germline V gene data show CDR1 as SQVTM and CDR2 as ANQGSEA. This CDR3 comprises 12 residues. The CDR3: CSVEEQGKGYTF. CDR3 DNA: TGCAGCGTTGAAGAACAGGGGAAAGGCTACACCTTC.

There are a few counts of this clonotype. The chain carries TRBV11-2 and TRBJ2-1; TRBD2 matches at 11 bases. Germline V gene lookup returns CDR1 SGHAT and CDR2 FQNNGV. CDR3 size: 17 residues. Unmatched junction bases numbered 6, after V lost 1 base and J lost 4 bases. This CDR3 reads CASSLGPTSGTYNEQFF. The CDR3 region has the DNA TGTGCCAGCAGCTTAGGGCCGACTAGCGGGACATACAATGAGCAGTTCTTC.

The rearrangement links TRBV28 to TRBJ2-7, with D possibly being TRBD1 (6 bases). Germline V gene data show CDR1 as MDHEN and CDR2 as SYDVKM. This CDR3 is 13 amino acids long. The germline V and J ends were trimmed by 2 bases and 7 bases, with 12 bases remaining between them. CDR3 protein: CASSLPGTREQYV. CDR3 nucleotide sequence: TGTGCCAGCAGTTTACCAGGGACAAGGGAGCAGTACGTC.

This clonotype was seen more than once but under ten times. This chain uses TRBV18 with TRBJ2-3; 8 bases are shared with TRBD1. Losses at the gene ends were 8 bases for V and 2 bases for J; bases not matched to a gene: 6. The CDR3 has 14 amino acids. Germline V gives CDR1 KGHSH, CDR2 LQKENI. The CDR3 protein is CASTPDRATDTQYF. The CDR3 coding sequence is TGTGCCAGCACCCCGGACAGGGCCACAGATACGCAGTATTTT.

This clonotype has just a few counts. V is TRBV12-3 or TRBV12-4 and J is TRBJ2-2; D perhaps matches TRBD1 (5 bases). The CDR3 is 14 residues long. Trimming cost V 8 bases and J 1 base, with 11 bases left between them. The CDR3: CASATTVNTGELFF. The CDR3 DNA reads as TGTGCCAGCGCGACGACAGTGAACACCGGGGAGCTGTTTTTT.

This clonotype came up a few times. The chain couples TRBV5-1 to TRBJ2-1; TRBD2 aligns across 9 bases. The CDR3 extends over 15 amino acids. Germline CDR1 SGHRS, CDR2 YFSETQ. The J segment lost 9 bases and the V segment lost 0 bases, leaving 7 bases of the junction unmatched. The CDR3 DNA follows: TGCGCCAGCAGCTTGGGTAGCGGGAGCTTTACTGAGCAGTTCTTC. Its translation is CASSLGSGSFTEQFF.

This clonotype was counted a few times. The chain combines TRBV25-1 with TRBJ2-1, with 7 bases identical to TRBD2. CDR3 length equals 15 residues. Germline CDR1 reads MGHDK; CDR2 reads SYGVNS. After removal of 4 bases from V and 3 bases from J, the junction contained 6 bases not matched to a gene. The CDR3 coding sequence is TGTGCCAGCAGTGGAAGCGGGATCGGCTACAATGAGCAGTTCTTC. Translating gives CASSGSGIGYNEQFF.